These 13 T cell receptor beta chains came from one sample sequenced in a study of PD-1 blockade in mismatch repair-deficient tumors. TCRdb's table, derived via immunoSEQ multiplex PCR, lists solely in-frame clones and lacks some. The sample gives 40,000 or so clones, over 70% of which show up once; about 1% is in the top ten. The sample consisted of PBMCs, taken around 38 weeks after starting pembrolizumab. These receptors came from an adult with mismatch repair-deficient cancer.

The chain combines TRBV19 with TRBJ1-5, with TRBD1 matching 12 bases. V was clipped by 5 bases and J by 7 bases; unmatched bases: 3. The V gene's germline CDR1 is LNHDA and CDR2 SQIVND (reference sequence). The CDR3 is made up of 14 amino acids. The CDR3 DNA is TGTGCCAGTAGTCCAGGGACAGGGGGCCAGCCCCAGCATTTT. Protein product: CASSPGTGGQPQHF.

This sequence joins TRBV28 and TRBJ1-5, with 7 nucleotides matching TRBD1. This CDR3 is 14 amino acids long. CDR1 is MDHEN and CDR2 is SYDVKM in the germline V gene. V gave up 11 bases and J gave up 7 bases; unmatched junction bases: 14. CDR3 amino acids: CASRPGGDSQPQHF. The CDR3 nucleotides read TGTGCCTCTAGGCCGGGAGGGGACAGCCAGCCCCAGCATTTT.

As to this clone: Germline is not matched at one junction end, which may reflect a read error. The chain couples TRBV29-1 to TRBJ2-2; tentatively, D is TRBD2 (5 bases). Germline V CDR1 and CDR2: SQVTM, ANQGSEA. There are 14 residues in the CDR3. The CDR3 region is CSVGNSKNTGELFF. CDR3 in DNA: TGCAGCGTTGGTAACAGTAAGAACACCGGGGAACTGTTTTTT.

The rearrangement links TRBV18 to TRBJ2-4, with D possibly TRBD1 on 5 matching bases. V dropped 2 bases and J dropped 2 bases, with 10 bases sitting between them. This CDR3 comprises 15 residues. The germline V gene has CDR1 KGHSH and CDR2 LQKENI. The DNA for the CDR3 is TGTGCCAGCTCACCAGCAGGGTCAACCAAAAACATTCAGTACTTC. It codes for CASSPAGSTKNIQYF.

This chain joins TRBV9 and TRBJ1-4, with 11 bases that match TRBD1. Losses at the gene ends were 3 bases for V and 8 bases for J; bases not matched to a gene: 12. The CDR3 sequence is 17 residues long. Per the germline V gene, CDR1 is SGDLS and CDR2 is YYNGEE. The CDR3 reads CASSGGQGALTAEKLFF. The CDR3 nucleotides read TGTGCCAGCAGCGGAGGACAGGGGGCTCTAACGGCGGAAAAACTGTTTTTT.

The chain couples TRBV2 to TRBJ1-2, with TRBD1 as a possible D gene (5 bases). The CDR3 sequence is 12 residues long. V was cut by 6 bases and J by 8 bases, with 13 bases left in between. Germline CDR1 and CDR2: SNHLY and FYNNEI. Here the CDR3 reads CASSRGAEGYTF. The CDR3 DNA follows: TGTGCCAGCAGCCGCGGGGCTGAAGGCTACACCTTC. The entire variable domain, with the rest obtained from reference TRBV2 and TRBJ1-2, is as follows: EPEVTQTPSHQVTQMGQEVILRCVPISNHLYFYWYRQILGQKVEFLVSFYNNEISEKSEIFDDQFSVERPDGSNFTLKIRSTKLEDSAMYFCASSRGAEGYTFGSGTRLTVV.

In its sample, this clone was seen a few times. The V gene is TRBV5-4, the J gene TRBJ2-7, with D perhaps matching TRBD1 (6 bases). CDR1 and CDR2 from the germline V gene are SGHNT and YYREEE (reference sequence). CDR3 length: 15 residues. V lost 0 bases to trimming and J lost 7 bases, with 17 bases between them. CDR3 bases: TGTGCCAGCAGCTTGGCGAGCTCAGGGGTCGAGGAGCAGTACTTC. Translation: CASSLASSGVEEQYF.

The chain joins TRBV27 to TRBJ2-5, with 9 bases matching TRBD1. This CDR3 comprises 16 residues. With V trimmed by 4 bases and J by 5 bases, 11 bases remained unmatched. Germline CDR1 is MNHEY and CDR2 is SMNVEV (reference sequence). The DNA for the CDR3 is TGTGCCAGCAGTTCCCGACAGGGGGAGATTTGGGAGACCCAGTACTTC. Translation gives CASSSRQGEIWETQYF.

The chain links TRBV12-1 to TRBJ1-1; the table's TRBD1 call for D was not verified on the DNA. TRBV12-1 is labeled a pseudogene. The CDR3 has 18 residues. The CDR3, as DNA: TGTGCCAGCAGCATTGACCGGACAGGGGGCGGGAAGAACACTGAAGCTTTCTTT. It codes for CASSIDRTGGGKNTEAFF.

The rearrangement joins TRBV7-3 to TRBJ2-1, with 9 positions matching TRBD1. The CDR3 consists of 15 residues. The trim removed 3 bases at V and 7 bases at J, leaving 7 bases unmatched. The germline V gene encodes CDR1 SGHTA and CDR2 FQGTGA. CDR3 region: CASSLTTGGMNEQFF. CDR3 bases: TGTGCCAGCAGCTTGACGACAGGGGGGATGAATGAGCAGTTCTTC. The complete variable domain, with remaining parts taken from reference TRBV7-3 and TRBJ2-1, reads GAGVSQTPSNKVTEKGKYVELRCDPISGHTALYWYRQSLGQGPEFLIYFQGTGAADDSGLPNDRFFAVRPEGSVSTLKIQRTERGDSAVYLCASSLTTGGMNEQFFGPGTRLTVL.

This clone appeared once. The rearrangement links TRBV15 to TRBJ1-4, with D maybe TRBD1 (5 bases). The CDR3 runs to 15 residues. In germline, CDR1 is LNHNV, CDR2 YYDKDF (reference sequence). With 4 bases removed from V and 8 bases from J, the gap between germline ends came to 17 bases. In nucleotides, the CDR3 is TGTGCCACCAGCAAGGGTACCAGGGAAAGCGAAAAACTGTTTTTT. This translates into CATSKGTRESEKLFF.

The rearrangement uses TRBV7-9 and TRBJ2-7; the D gene is possibly TRBD1 (6 bases). Trimming cost V 0 bases and J 1 base, with 16 bases left between them. The CDR3 is 17 amino acids. CDR1 is SEHNR, CDR2 FQNEAQ, per germline (reference sequence). The CDR3 region has the DNA TGTGCCAGCAGCTTAGCGTTCGTGCAGGGGAGTTCCTACGAGCAGTACTTC. Translating it yields CASSLAFVQGSSYEQYF.

This sequence joins TRBV6-1 and TRBJ1-4; D perhaps matches TRBD1 (6 bases). The germline CDR1 and CDR2 sequences are MNHNS and SASEGT. With 3 bases removed from V and 2 bases from J, the gap between germline ends came to 10 bases. The CDR3 covers 15 residues. The CDR3 coding sequence is TGTGCCAGCAGTGACAGGGGATCGACTAATGAAAAACTGTTTTTT. Translated, it gives CASSDRGSTNEKLFF.